This entry lists 21 T cell receptor beta chains sequenced from one sample in a study of blood T cell repertoires in COVID-19. Clones were read by immunoSEQ multiplex PCR, and TCRdb kept only the in-frame ones, dropping some. The sample holds 200,000 to 250,000 clones, 82% seen once. Sequencing input: peripheral blood. The receptors were gathered from a woman aged 80 or over with acute or convalescent COVID-19.

V and J are TRBV18 and TRBJ2-5; 9 nucleotides match TRBD2. V shed 0 bases and J 9 bases; nucleotides not matched to a gene: 5. The germline CDR1 and CDR2 sequences are KGHSH and LQKENI. This CDR3 region has 14 residues. The CDR3 nucleotides are TGTGCCAGCTCACCACCGGCGGGGGGGCCGGCCCAGTACTTC. It translates to CASSPPAGGPAQYF. The full variable domain, with the rest looked up from reference TRBV18 and TRBJ2-5, is NAGVMQNPRHLVRRRGQEARLRCSPMKGHSHVYWYRQLPEEGLKFMVYLQKENIIDESGMPKERFSAEFPKEGPSILRIQQVVRGDSAAYFCASSPPAGGPAQYFGPGTRLLVL.

The chain combines TRBV7-3 with TRBJ2-7, with 7 bases that match TRBD1. The CDR3 is 13 residues long. Germline values: CDR1 SGHTA, CDR2 FQGTGA. Trimming at V came to 5 bases and at J to 6 bases, leaving 7 bases not matched to a gene. CDR3 in amino acids: CASSAAQGSEQYF. The CDR3 nucleotides are TGTGCCAGCAGCGCCGCACAGGGGTCCGAGCAGTACTTC.

As concerns this clone: Other nucleotide sequences from this sample produce the same CDR3. The chain is built from TRBV5-1 and TRBJ1-1; no clear D gene. Trimming removed 1 base from V and 1 base from J, with 11 bases in between. From germline, CDR1 is SGHRS and CDR2 YFSETQ. This CDR3 has 15 amino acids. For the CDR3, the DNA is TGCGCCAGCAGCTTGACGGGGAATCGGAACACTGAAGCTTTCTTT. Translated: CASSLTGNRNTEAFF. Full variable domain (rest looked up from reference TRBV5-1 and TRBJ1-1): KAGVTQTPRYLIKTRGQQVTLSCSPISGHRSVSWYQQTPGQGLQFLFEYFSETQRNKGNFPGRFSGRQFSNSRSEMNVSTLELGDSALYLCASSLTGNRNTEAFFGQGTRLTVV.

V usage is TRBV6-6 and J usage is TRBJ1-6; TRBD1 is a possible D gene (5 bases). V lost 4 bases, J lost 8 bases, and 15 bases lay in between. Per the germline V gene, CDR1 is MNHNY and CDR2 is SVGAGI (reference sequence). The CDR3 is 15 amino acids. This chain's CDR3 is CASSSTGLSDSPLHF. CDR3 coding DNA: TGTGCCAGCAGTTCAACGGGACTCTCGGATTCACCCCTCCACTTT.

The chain is built from TRBV7-6 and TRBJ2-7, with TRBD2 matching 12 bases. Germline V gives CDR1 SGHVS, CDR2 FNYEAQ. The CDR3 has 17 residues. Losses at the gene ends were 0 bases for V and 7 bases for J; bases not matched to a gene: 10. The CDR3 loop is CASSLAGLAGRAREQYF. The CDR3 bases are TGTGCCAGCAGCTTAGCGGGACTAGCGGGCCGGGCAAGGGAGCAGTACTTC.

The rearrangement uses TRBV29-1 and TRBJ1-1, with 8 bases fitting TRBD1. Per the germline V gene, CDR1 is SQVTM and CDR2 is ANQGSEA. CDR3 size: 14 residues. Unmatched junction bases numbered 7, after V lost 7 bases and J lost 0 bases. CDR3 bases: TGCAGCGCCCGAGGACAGGGACTGAACACTGAAGCTTTCTTT. Protein product: CSARGQGLNTEAFF.

This chain uses TRBV3-1 (or the pseudogene TRBV3-2) with TRBJ1-1, with D possibly matching TRBD1 (5 bases). The CDR3 is 15 amino acids. Deletions cut 4 bases from V and 1 base from J, with 13 bases between. Germline V gene sequence: CDR1 LGHDT, CDR2 YNNKEL (reference sequence). This CDR3 reads CASSPFFGGNTEAFF. The CDR3 region has the DNA TGTGCCAGCAGCCCCTTTTTCGGGGGGAACACTGAAGCTTTCTTT.

The CDR3 DNA reads TGTGCCTGGAGTTCAAAAGACGGGGGGCAAAGGGGCTACACCTTC. Amino acid sequence: CAWSSKDGGQRGYTF. The chain is built from TRBV30 and TRBJ1-2; D is perhaps TRBD1 (6 bases). The CDR3 consists of 15 residues. Germline V lookup: CDR1 GTSNPN, CDR2 SVGIG (reference sequence). The V and J ends lost 2 bases and 8 bases respectively, with 21 bases between them.

The CDR3 sequence is CASTPAGRGYTF. The CDR3 region has the DNA TGTGCCAGTACACCGGCGGGGCGAGGCTACACCTTC. The rearrangement uses TRBV19 and TRBJ1-2, with D maybe TRBD1 (5 bases). The CDR3 runs to 12 residues. Germline V gene data show CDR1 as LNHDA and CDR2 as SQIVND (reference sequence). The V end was cut by 7 bases, the J end by 8 bases, with 14 bases between.

The V call is TRBV7-9, the J call TRBJ2-1; 8 bases line up with TRBD2. The CDR3 contains 15 residues. The germline V gene has CDR1 SEHNR and CDR2 FQNEAQ (reference sequence). The trim removed 5 bases at V and 5 bases at J, leaving 8 bases unmatched. CDR3 in amino acids: CASSPKSGGDNEQFF. In nucleotides, the CDR3 is TGTGCCAGCAGCCCGAAGAGCGGGGGTGACAATGAGCAGTTCTTC. The complete variable domain, with remaining parts taken from reference TRBV7-9 and TRBJ2-1, reads DTGVSQNPRHKITKRGQNVTFRCDPISEHNRLYWYRQTLGQGPEFLTYFQNEAQLEKSRLLSDRFSAERPKGSFSTLEIQRTEQGDSAMYLCASSPKSGGDNEQFFGPGTRLTVL.

The V call is TRBV19, the J call TRBJ1-2, with D possibly TRBD1 on 6 matching bases. The CDR3 is 13 amino acids. The germline gives CDR1 LNHDA, CDR2 SQIVND (reference sequence). The V and J ends lost 10 bases and 7 bases respectively, with 19 bases between them. The CDR3 reads CATLRGRGSGYTF. The CDR3 DNA is TGTGCCACCCTTCGGGGCAGGGGTTCTGGCTACACCTTC.

This chain joins TRBV18 and TRBJ2-1, with D perhaps TRBD2 (6 bases). CDR3 length: 16 amino acids. The ends were cut back, 3 bases at V and 5 bases at J, with 17 bases in the middle. Germline CDR1 and CDR2: KGHSH and LQKENI. This CDR3 is CASSPSRDLGHNEQFF. The CDR3 DNA follows: TGTGCCAGCTCACCTTCCCGGGACTTGGGGCACAATGAGCAGTTCTTC.

The V and J genes are TRBV30 and TRBJ1-3, with D perhaps TRBD1 (5 bases). CDR1 is GTSNPN, CDR2 SVGIG, per germline (reference sequence). Trimming took 0 bases from V and 0 from J, leaving 9 bases between them. This CDR3 has 15 amino acids. The DNA of the CDR3 is TGTGCCTGGAGTGTAGGCGGGACCTCTGGAAACACCATATATTTT. It encodes CAWSVGGTSGNTIYF.

Concerning this clone: Different DNA sequences within this sample yield the same CDR3. The CDR3, as DNA: TGTGCCAGCAGTTTGGGGGCAGGCAACTATGGCTACACCTTC. As protein: CASSLGAGNYGYTF. The rearrangement uses TRBV28 and TRBJ1-2, with a possible D match to TRBD1 (6 bases). This CDR3 has 14 amino acids. CDR1 MDHEN and CDR2 SYDVKM come from the germline V gene. Trimming stripped 3 bases from V and 2 bases from J, with 10 bases between.

The CDR3 DNA follows: TGTGCCAGCAGCTCCAGAACGACAGGAGCCTCTGGAAACACCATATATTTT. Encoded protein: CASSSRTTGASGNTIYF. This sequence joins TRBV7-2 and TRBJ1-3, with D possibly TRBD1 on 6 matching bases. The CDR3 has 17 amino acids. The germline V and J ends were trimmed by 4 bases and 0 bases, with 16 bases remaining between them. CDR1 is SGHTA and CDR2 is FQGNSA in the germline V gene. The complete variable domain, with remaining parts taken from reference TRBV7-2 and TRBJ1-3, reads GAGVSQSPSNKVTEKGKDVELRCDPISGHTALYWYRQSLGQGLEFLIYFQGNSAPDKSGLPSDRFSAERTGGSVSTLTIQRTQQEDSAVYLCASSSRTTGASGNTIYFGEGSWLTVV.

J is TRBJ2-7 and V is TRBV12-3 or TRBV12-4; the D gene is possibly TRBD1 (7 bases). V was pared by 6 bases and J by 7 bases, with 16 bases between. This CDR3 contains 13 residues. The CDR3 region is CASRGQGGREQYF. DNA of the CDR3: TGTGCCAGCAGGGGCCAGGGGGGTCGGGAGCAGTACTTC.

The chain combines TRBV7-2 with TRBJ2-2; no clear D. Germline CDR1 is SGHTA and CDR2 is FQGNSA. The V end lost 5 bases, the J end lost 4 bases, and 11 bases lay between the germline ends. This CDR3 contains 14 residues. CDR3 residues: CASSVVRFTGELFF. DNA of the CDR3: TGTGCCAGCAGCGTAGTCCGGTTCACCGGGGAGCTGTTTTTT.

This sequence joins TRBV6-6 and TRBJ1-6, with 7 bases that match TRBD1. The CDR3 length is 14 residues. The V gene end was trimmed by 5 bases and the J gene end by 8 bases; junction bases not matched to a gene: 6. The germline V gene encodes CDR1 MNHNY and CDR2 SVGAGI (reference sequence). The CDR3 here is CASSPRGRDSPLHF. The CDR3 coding sequence is TGTGCCAGCAGTCCGAGGGGGCGAGATTCACCCCTCCACTTT.

This clone was observed a single time. The V gene is TRBV2, the J gene TRBJ2-7, with D uncertain. From germline, CDR1 is SNHLY and CDR2 FYNNEI. The CDR3 covers 13 residues. Trimming stripped 3 bases from V and 3 bases from J, with 9 bases between. The CDR3 DNA reads TGTGCCAGCAGTGAGTTGCGGCACTACGAGCAGTACTTC. It codes for CASSELRHYEQYF.

The chain links TRBV30 to TRBJ1-2; D not certain. With 0 bases removed from V and 0 bases from J, the gap between germline ends came to 5 bases. The germline V gene encodes CDR1 GTSNPN and CDR2 SVGIG (reference sequence). CDR3 size: 13 residues. This CDR3 reads CAWSVRANYGYTF. The CDR3 DNA reads TGTGCCTGGAGTGTCCGGGCTAACTATGGCTACACCTTC.

This rearrangement joins TRBV12-3 or TRBV12-4 to TRBJ2-7, with 8 bases that match TRBD1. This CDR3 region has 12 residues. Trimming cost V 1 base and J 7 bases; bases outside gene matches: 0. CDR3: CASSLGQGEQYF. CDR3 coding DNA: TGTGCCAGCAGTTTAGGACAGGGGGAGCAGTACTTC.